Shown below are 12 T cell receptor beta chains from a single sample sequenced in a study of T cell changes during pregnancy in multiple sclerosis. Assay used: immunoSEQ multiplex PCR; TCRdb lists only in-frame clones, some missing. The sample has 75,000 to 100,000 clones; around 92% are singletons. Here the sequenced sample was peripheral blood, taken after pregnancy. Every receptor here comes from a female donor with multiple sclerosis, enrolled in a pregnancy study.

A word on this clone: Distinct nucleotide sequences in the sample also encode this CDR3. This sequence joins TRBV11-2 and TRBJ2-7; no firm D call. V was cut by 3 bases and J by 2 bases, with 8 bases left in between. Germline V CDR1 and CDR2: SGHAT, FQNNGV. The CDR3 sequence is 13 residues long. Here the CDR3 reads CASSFAAAYEQYF. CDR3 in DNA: TGTGCCAGCAGCTTCGCGGCAGCCTACGAGCAGTACTTC.

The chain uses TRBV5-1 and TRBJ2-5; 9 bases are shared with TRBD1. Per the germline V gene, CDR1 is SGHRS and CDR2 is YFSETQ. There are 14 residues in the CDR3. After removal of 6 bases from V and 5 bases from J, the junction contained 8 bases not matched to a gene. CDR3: CASTNRGPGETQYF. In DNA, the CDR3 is TGCGCCAGCACGAACAGGGGGCCTGGGGAGACCCAGTACTTC.

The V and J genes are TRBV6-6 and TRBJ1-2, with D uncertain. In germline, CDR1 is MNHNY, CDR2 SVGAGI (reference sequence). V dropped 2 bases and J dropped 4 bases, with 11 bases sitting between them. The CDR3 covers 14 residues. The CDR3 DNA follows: TGTGCCAGCAGTTACGGGCAAGAAAGCTATGGCTACACCTTC. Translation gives CASSYGQESYGYTF.

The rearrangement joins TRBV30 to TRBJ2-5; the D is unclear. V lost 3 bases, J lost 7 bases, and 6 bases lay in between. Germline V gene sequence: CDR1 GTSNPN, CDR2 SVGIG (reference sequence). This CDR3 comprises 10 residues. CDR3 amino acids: CAWSGVTQYF. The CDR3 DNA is TGTGCCTGGAGCGGAGTGACCCAGTACTTC. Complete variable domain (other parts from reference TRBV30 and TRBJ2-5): SQTIHQWPATLVQPVGSPLSLECTVEGTSNPNLYWYRQAAGRGLQLLFYSVGIGQISSEVPQNLSASRPQDRQFILSSKKLLLSDSGFYLCAWSGVTQYFGPGTRLLVL.

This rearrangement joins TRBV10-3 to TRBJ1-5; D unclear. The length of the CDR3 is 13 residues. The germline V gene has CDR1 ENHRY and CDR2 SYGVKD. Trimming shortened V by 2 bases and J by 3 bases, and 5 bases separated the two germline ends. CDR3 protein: CAISENTNQPQHF. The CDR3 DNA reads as TGTGCCATCAGTGAGAACACCAATCAGCCCCAGCATTTT.

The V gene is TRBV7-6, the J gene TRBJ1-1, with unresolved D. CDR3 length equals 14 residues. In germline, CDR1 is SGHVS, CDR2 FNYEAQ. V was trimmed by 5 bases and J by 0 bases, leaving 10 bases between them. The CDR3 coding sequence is TGTGCCAGCAGCCGGGATCAGATGAACACTGAAGCTTTCTTT. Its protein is CASSRDQMNTEAFF. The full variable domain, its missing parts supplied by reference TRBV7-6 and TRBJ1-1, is GAGVSQSPRYKVTKRGQDVALRCDPISGHVSLYWYRQALGQGPEFLTYFNYEAQQDKSGLPNDRFSAERPEGSISTLTIQRTEQRDSAMYRCASSRDQMNTEAFFGQGTRLTVV.

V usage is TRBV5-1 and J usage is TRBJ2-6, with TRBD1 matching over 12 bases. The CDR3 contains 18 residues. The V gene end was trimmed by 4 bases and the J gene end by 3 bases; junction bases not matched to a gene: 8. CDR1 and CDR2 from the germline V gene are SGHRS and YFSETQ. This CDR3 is CASSGAGTGGLGANVLTF. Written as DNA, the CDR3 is TGCGCCAGCAGCGGGGCCGGGACAGGGGGCCTTGGGGCCAACGTCCTGACTTTC.

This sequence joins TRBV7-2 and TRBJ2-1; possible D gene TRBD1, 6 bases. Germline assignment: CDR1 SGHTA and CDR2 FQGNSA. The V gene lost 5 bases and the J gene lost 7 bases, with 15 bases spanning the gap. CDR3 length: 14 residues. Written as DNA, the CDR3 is TGTGCCAGCAGCCCGCGGGTCCAGGGGAATGAGCAGTTCTTC. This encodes CASSPRVQGNEQFF. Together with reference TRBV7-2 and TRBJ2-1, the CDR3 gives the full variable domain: GAGVSQSPSNKVTEKGKDVELRCDPISGHTALYWYRQSLGQGLEFLIYFQGNSAPDKSGLPSDRFSAERTGGSVSTLTIQRTQQEDSAVYLCASSPRVQGNEQFFGPGTRLTVL.

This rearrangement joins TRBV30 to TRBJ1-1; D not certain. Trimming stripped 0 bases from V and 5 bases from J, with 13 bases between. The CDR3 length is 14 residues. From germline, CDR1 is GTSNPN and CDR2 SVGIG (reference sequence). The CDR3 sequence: CAWSVGTKRTEAFF. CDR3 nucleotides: TGTGCCTGGAGTGTCGGCACTAAGAGGACTGAAGCTTTCTTT.

The CDR3 bases are TGTGCCAGCAACCCCGGGGAGGGGTGGAACACAGATACGCAGTATTTT. This sequence encodes CASNPGEGWNTDTQYF. The chain carries TRBV27 and TRBJ2-3; 7 bases fit TRBD2. V trimming: 7 bases; J trimming: 2 bases; junction bases outside the gene matches: 12. This CDR3 spans 16 amino acids. Germline V gives CDR1 MNHEY, CDR2 SMNVEV (reference sequence).

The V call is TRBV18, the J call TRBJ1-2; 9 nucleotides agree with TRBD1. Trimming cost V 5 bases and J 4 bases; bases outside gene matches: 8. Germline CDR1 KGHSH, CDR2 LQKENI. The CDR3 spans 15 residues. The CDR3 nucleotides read TGTGCCAGCTCAGAGAGACAGGGGGAAATCTATGGCTACACCTTC. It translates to CASSERQGEIYGYTF. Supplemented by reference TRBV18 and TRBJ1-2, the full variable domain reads NAGVMQNPRHLVRRRGQEARLRCSPMKGHSHVYWYRQLPEEGLKFMVYLQKENIIDESGMPKERFSAEFPKEGPSILRIQQVVRGDSAAYFCASSERQGEIYGYTFGSGTRLTVV.

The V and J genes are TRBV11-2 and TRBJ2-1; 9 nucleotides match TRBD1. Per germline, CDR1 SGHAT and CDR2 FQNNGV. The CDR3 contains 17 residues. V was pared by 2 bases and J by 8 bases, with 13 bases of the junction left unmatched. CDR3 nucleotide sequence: TGTGCCAGCAGCTTAAAGGTGGGACAGGGACGTCAACATGAGCAGTTCTTC. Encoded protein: CASSLKVGQGRQHEQFF.